Below, one TCR beta chain is given with its context. TCRdb reprocessed the 5' RACE reads via MiXCR and lists one record per CDR3 protein. The sample includes roughly 770,000 distinct CDR3 sequences, approximately 18% of them seen just once. This sample was taken from a study of identical twins. Trimming pared 6 bases from V and 1 base from J, leaving 12 bases between. Germline V gene lookup returns CDR1 MNHNS and CDR2 SASEGT. The CDR3 length is 14 residues. Separately, the same data were catalogued under a study of T cells expressing NK-cell markers.

The receptor comes from a young woman in good health. The chain combines TRBV6-1 with TRBJ2-5, with D possibly TRBD1 on 5 matching bases. The specimen was PBMCs. CDR3 in amino acids: CASSRDRTQETQYF. The DNA of the CDR3 is TGTGCCAGCAGCCGCGACAGAACCCAAGAGACCCAGTACTTC.